The present T cell receptor (beta chain) was sequenced within a study of blood T cell repertoires in COVID-19. Assay: immunoSEQ multiplex PCR; the TCRdb copy retains only in-frame clones and omits some. The data show about 370,000 clones, around 90% seen once. CDR1 LNHNV and CDR2 YYDKDF come from the germline V gene (reference sequence). The CDR3 runs to 16 residues. The ends were cut back, 1 base at V and 2 bases at J, with 12 bases in the middle. The receptor's source is a man aged 18 to 29 with active or convalescent COVID-19. Source material: peripheral blood. This rearrangement joins TRBV15 to TRBJ1-5; a weak D match, TRBD1 (6 bases). The CDR3 here is CATSRVIGGGNQPQHF. The CDR3 DNA reads as TGTGCCACCAGCAGAGTTATAGGGGGGGGCAATCAGCCCCAGCATTTT.